The clone carrying this T cell receptor (beta chain) appeared a few times. Its antigen is not known. For TCR, cDNA came from 5'RACE template switching, which added a universal primer site and UMIs. MiXCR, applied by TCRdb to the 5' RACE reads, yields one record per CDR3 protein. This table has 150,000 to 200,000 distinct CDR3 sequences, 6.2% appearing once. This sample was taken from a study of T cells after yellow fever vaccination. Study outcomes and limitations: Some clonotypes, a small share, were shared between CD4 and CD8 compartments. Abundant clonotypes from the bulk population could have been carried over as contaminants into FACS-sorted repertoires. When the response was secondary, it was weaker but reached its peak faster, day 5 versus 15.

The CDR3 runs to 13 residues. Trimming removed 0 bases from V and 2 bases from J, with 5 bases in between. Germline CDR1 SGDLS, CDR2 YYNGEE. The chain uses TRBV9 and TRBJ2-5; no firm D call. The material was CD4+ T cells sorted from PBMCs, obtained on the day of the first yellow fever vaccination. The sequence derives from a man aged 18 to 30 who received the YFV17D yellow fever vaccine. For the CDR3, the DNA is TGTGCCAGCAGCGTAGGAGAGCAAGAGACCCAGTACTTC. Its translation is CASSVGEQETQYF.